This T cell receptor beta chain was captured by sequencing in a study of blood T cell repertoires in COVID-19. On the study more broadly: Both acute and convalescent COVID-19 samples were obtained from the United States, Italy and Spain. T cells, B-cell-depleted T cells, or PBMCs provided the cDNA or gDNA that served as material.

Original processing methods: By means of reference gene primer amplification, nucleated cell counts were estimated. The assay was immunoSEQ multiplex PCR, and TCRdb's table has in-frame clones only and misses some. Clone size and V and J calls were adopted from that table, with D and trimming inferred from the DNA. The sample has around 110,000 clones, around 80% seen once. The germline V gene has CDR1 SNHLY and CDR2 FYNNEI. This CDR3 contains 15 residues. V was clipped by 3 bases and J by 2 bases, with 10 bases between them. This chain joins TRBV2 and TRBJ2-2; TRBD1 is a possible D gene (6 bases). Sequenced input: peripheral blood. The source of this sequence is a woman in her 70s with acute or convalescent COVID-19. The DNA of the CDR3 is TGTGCCAGCAGTGAGGGACAAGGAAACACCGGGGAGCTGTTTTTT. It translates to CASSEGQGNTGELFF.